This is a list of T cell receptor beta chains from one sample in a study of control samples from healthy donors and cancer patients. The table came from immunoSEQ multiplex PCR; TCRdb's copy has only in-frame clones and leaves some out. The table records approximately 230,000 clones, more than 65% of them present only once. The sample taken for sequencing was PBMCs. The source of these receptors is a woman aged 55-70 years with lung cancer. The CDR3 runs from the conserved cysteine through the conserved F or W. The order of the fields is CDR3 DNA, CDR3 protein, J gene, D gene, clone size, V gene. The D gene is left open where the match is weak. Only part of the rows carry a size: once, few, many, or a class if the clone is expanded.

CDR3nt: TGCGCCAGCAGCGAGGAACCGAACACTGAAGCTTTCTTT; CDR3aa: CASSEEPNTEAFF; j_gene: TRBJ1-1; d_gene: -; abundance: -; v_gene: TRBV5-1
CDR3nt: TGTGCCAGTTGGGATGGACAGGGCGACAATCAGCCCCAGCATTTT; CDR3aa: CASWDGQGDNQPQHF; j_gene: TRBJ1-5; d_gene: TRBD1; abundance: -; v_gene: TRBV19
CDR3nt: TGTGCCAGCAGCTTCCGAATGGAACCCTACGAGCAGTACTTC; CDR3aa: CASSFRMEPYEQYF; j_gene: TRBJ2-7; d_gene: -; abundance: -; v_gene: TRBV5-4
CDR3nt: TGTGCCAGCAGTCCCGGGGAGGGTCTCTACGAGCAGTACTTC; CDR3aa: CASSPGEGLYEQYF; j_gene: TRBJ2-7; d_gene: TRBD2; abundance: -; v_gene: TRBV6-5
CDR3nt: TGTGCCAGCAGTGAAGGAGTTGCCGGGGAGCTGTTTTTT; CDR3aa: CASSEGVAGELFF; j_gene: TRBJ2-2; d_gene: -; abundance: -; v_gene: TRBV2
CDR3nt: TGTGCCAGCAGCCCCCGGACCAGCCGATCCTACGAGCAGTACTTC; CDR3aa: CASSPRTSRSYEQYF; j_gene: TRBJ2-7; d_gene: -; abundance: few; v_gene: TRBV25-1
CDR3nt: TGTGCCAGCAGCTTTCAGACCTATGGCTACACCTTC; CDR3aa: CASSFQTYGYTF; j_gene: TRBJ1-2; d_gene: -; abundance: once; v_gene: TRBV7-2
CDR3nt: TGTGCCAGCAGCCGCTCTAGCGGGGGGACCTACGAGCAGTACTTC; CDR3aa: CASSRSSGGTYEQYF; j_gene: TRBJ2-7; d_gene: TRBD2; abundance: -; v_gene: TRBV7-3
CDR3nt: TGTGCCAGCAGCTCAAGGTGGCAGGGAGACGGGGAGCTGTTTTTT; CDR3aa: CASSSRWQGDGELFF; j_gene: TRBJ2-2; d_gene: -; abundance: once; v_gene: TRBV11-2
CDR3nt: TGTGCCAGCAGTTCGCGGCGCACAGATACGCAGTATTTT; CDR3aa: CASSSRRTDTQYF; j_gene: TRBJ2-3; d_gene: -; abundance: -; v_gene: TRBV12-3/TRBV12-4
CDR3nt: TGTGCCAGCAGCTTGGCCGAGGTTGGCACAGATACGCAGTATTTT; CDR3aa: CASSLAEVGTDTQYF; j_gene: TRBJ2-3; d_gene: -; abundance: -; v_gene: TRBV5-6
CDR3nt: TGCAGCGGGGACAGGGGGTACTACAATGAGCAGTTCTTC; CDR3aa: CSGDRGYYNEQFF; j_gene: TRBJ2-1; d_gene: TRBD1; abundance: -; v_gene: TRBV29-1
CDR3nt: TGCAGTGCTAGTTTTTTTGGCATAAACTATGGCTACACCTTC; CDR3aa: CSASFFGINYGYTF; j_gene: TRBJ1-2; d_gene: -; abundance: -; v_gene: TRBV20-1
CDR3nt: TGTGCCAGCAGTCGCCTAGCTGGGGGGAATATCCACAATGAGCAGTTCTTC; CDR3aa: CASSRLAGGNIHNEQFF; j_gene: TRBJ2-1; d_gene: -; abundance: few; v_gene: TRBV7-3
CDR3nt: TGTGCCTGGAGTAGCCAGGGCCTCAGACATTCACCCCTCCACTTT; CDR3aa: CAWSSQGLRHSPLHF; j_gene: TRBJ1-6; d_gene: -; abundance: -; v_gene: TRBV30
CDR3nt: TGTGCCAGCAGCGACCAGCCAATCACAGATACGCAGTATTTT; CDR3aa: CASSDQPITDTQYF; j_gene: TRBJ2-3; d_gene: -; abundance: -; v_gene: TRBV2
CDR3nt: TGTGCCAGCAGCACTCAGCGACCCGAGGACGGGGAGCTGTTTTTT; CDR3aa: CASSTQRPEDGELFF; j_gene: TRBJ2-2; d_gene: -; abundance: once; v_gene: TRBV7-3
CDR3nt: TGTAGCGGACCTACGGCCTCCTACAATGAGCAGTTCTTC; CDR3aa: CSGPTASYNEQFF; j_gene: TRBJ2-1; d_gene: -; abundance: -; v_gene: TRBV5-4
CDR3nt: TGTGCCACCAGTGATGCCCCGGGGCGGGAGGGCCGACGAGAGACCCAGTACTTC; CDR3aa: CATSDAPGREGRRETQYF; j_gene: TRBJ2-5; d_gene: TRBD2; abundance: once; v_gene: TRBV24-1
CDR3nt: TGTGCCAGCAGTGAACAGGGGTTGAACACTGAAGCTTTCTTT; CDR3aa: CASSEQGLNTEAFF; j_gene: TRBJ1-1; d_gene: -; abundance: -; v_gene: TRBV6-1
CDR3nt: TGCAGCGTTGAAAACACCTACTACGAGCAGTACTTC; CDR3aa: CSVENTYYEQYF; j_gene: TRBJ2-7; d_gene: -; abundance: few; v_gene: TRBV29-1
CDR3nt: TGTGCCAGCAGCGCGACCGGGACTAGCTCCGGCGAGCAGTACTTC; CDR3aa: CASSATGTSSGEQYF; j_gene: TRBJ2-7; d_gene: TRBD2; abundance: -; v_gene: TRBV7-3
CDR3nt: TGTGCCAGTAGTATACGGGACCCCCGTTTTAGCAATCAGCCCCAGCATTTT; CDR3aa: CASSIRDPRFSNQPQHF; j_gene: TRBJ1-5; d_gene: -; abundance: many; v_gene: TRBV19
CDR3nt: TGTGCCAGCAAGAGACAGGGGGCAACTAATGAAAAACTGTTTTTT; CDR3aa: CASKRQGATNEKLFF; j_gene: TRBJ1-4; d_gene: TRBD1; abundance: -; v_gene: TRBV6-5